This passage covers 27 T cell receptor beta chains from one sample sequenced in a study of blood T cells in healthy people across ages. Alongside a J-beta primer mix, a sample-barcoded 5' primer served in a second PCR lasting about 6 to 12 cycles. Using its own MiXCR run on the 5' RACE reads, TCRdb lists one record per CDR3 protein. The sample records around 1,500,000 distinct CDR3 sequences, 40% to 50% being singletons. The sample consisted of blood. The receptors stem from a woman aged 18-30 years in good health.

V and J are TRBV21-1 and TRBJ2-1; the table's D call TRBD2 went unverified against the DNA. TRBV21-1 is recorded as a pseudogene. The CDR3 has 14 residues. The CDR3 spells CASSKVTSAETQFF. CDR3 coding DNA: TGTGCCAGCAGCAAAGTGACTTCAGCGGAGACCCAGTTCTTC.

In this sample, this clonotype turned up once. The J gene is TRBJ1-2, the V gene TRBV20-1; 12 bases are a match to TRBD1. Per the germline V gene, CDR1 is DFQATT and CDR2 is SNEGSKA (reference sequence). V was pared by 6 bases and J by 10 bases, with 18 bases of the junction left unmatched. This CDR3 has 16 residues. The CDR3 is CSAPGTGGGLGGDYTF. DNA for the CDR3: TGCAGTGCCCCTGGGACAGGGGGCGGTTTGGGTGGGGACTACACCTTC.

This clonotype was detected only a few times. The chain is built from TRBV5-1 and TRBJ2-1; 9 positions agree with TRBD2. J gave up 7 bases and V 3 bases, and 11 bases lay outside the gene matches. This CDR3 is 16 amino acids long. Germline CDR1 and CDR2: SGHRS and YFSETQ. The CDR3 loop is CASSSPLGLASNEQFF. CDR3 DNA sequence: TGCGCCAGCAGCTCTCCATTAGGACTAGCGTCTAATGAGCAGTTCTTC.

The chain recombines TRBV6-5 with TRBJ1-5; D is ambiguous. V lost 5 bases, J lost 0 bases, and 8 bases lay in between. The CDR3 is made up of 14 amino acids. In germline, CDR1 is MNHEY, CDR2 SVGAGI. In nucleotides, the CDR3 is TGTGCCAGCAGTGCTGCAATTAGCAATCAGCCCCAGCATTTT. Translation gives CASSAAISNQPQHF.

The genes are TRBV7-6 and TRBJ2-2; D uncertain. Germline CDR1 is SGHVS and CDR2 is FNYEAQ. The CDR3 runs 15 residues. V lost 0 bases and J 4 bases, leaving 9 bases between the germline ends. CDR3 nucleotide sequence: TGTGCCAGCAGCTTAGCGTTGGCGAGCACCGGGGAGCTGTTTTTT. Translating it yields CASSLALASTGELFF. The whole variable domain, filled in from reference TRBV7-6 and TRBJ2-2, reads GAGVSQSPRYKVTKRGQDVALRCDPISGHVSLYWYRQALGQGPEFLTYFNYEAQQDKSGLPNDRFSAERPEGSISTLTIQRTEQRDSAMYRCASSLALASTGELFFGEGSRLTVL.

The V call is TRBV6-1, the J call TRBJ2-1, with D possibly being TRBD1 or TRBD2 (6 bases each). The germline gives CDR1 MNHNS, CDR2 SASEGT. With 7 bases removed from V and 0 bases from J, the gap between germline ends came to 16 bases. The CDR3 totals 16 residues. Here the CDR3 reads CASNPWGASSYNEQFF. The DNA for the CDR3 is TGTGCCAGCAACCCATGGGGGGCTAGCTCCTACAATGAGCAGTTCTTC.

This clonotype was picked up a small number of times. The chain uses TRBV9 and TRBJ2-5; D gene ambiguous. V was shortened by 1 base and J by 3 bases, with 10 bases between the two germline ends. Germline V lookup: CDR1 SGDLS, CDR2 YYNGEE. The CDR3 length is 14 residues. The DNA of the CDR3 is TGTGCCAGCAGCGTATTCGGCGGAAAAGAGACCCAGTACTTC. It codes for CASSVFGGKETQYF.

The J gene is TRBJ2-5, the V gene TRBV27, with D unresolved. V was shortened by 5 bases and J by 13 bases, with 20 bases between the two germline ends. The CDR3 consists of 13 residues. The germline CDR1 and CDR2 sequences are MNHEY and SMNVEV (reference sequence). The CDR3: CASSPLDGRRVYF. CDR3 nucleotide sequence: TGTGCCAGCAGTCCCCTTGATGGCCGACGCGTGTACTTC.

This clonotype was recorded a few times. This rearrangement joins TRBV3-1 to TRBJ2-3, with 7 positions matching TRBD2. The CDR3 runs to 15 residues. Germline V gene data show CDR1 as LGHDT and CDR2 as YNNKEL (reference sequence). V lost 3 bases and J lost 5; bases outside the gene matches: 8. CDR3 sequence reads: CASSQGGGGGDTQYF. The CDR3 nucleotides are TGTGCCAGCAGCCAGGGCGGCGGGGGAGGAGATACGCAGTATTTT.

The V gene is TRBV6-1, the J gene TRBJ1-2; 7 nucleotides line up with TRBD1. This CDR3 has 13 residues. J lost 4 bases, V lost 5 bases, and 4 bases had no gene match. Germline-derived CDR1 and CDR2 are MNHNS and SASEGT. CDR3 DNA sequence: TGTGCCAGCAGTAAGGGGGCACTCTATGGCTACACCTTC. Amino acids: CASSKGALYGYTF.

J is TRBJ2-1 and V is TRBV4-1; D is unresolved. V was shortened by 0 bases and J by 10 bases, with 7 bases between the two germline ends. CDR3 length: 12 amino acids. Per germline, CDR1 MGHRA and CDR2 YSYEKL. CDR3 residues: CASSQEGSEQFF. The CDR3 bases are TGCGCCAGCAGCCAAGAGGGTAGCGAGCAGTTCTTC.

The V call is TRBV7-6, the J call TRBJ2-7; maybe TRBD2 (5 bases). CDR1 SGHVS and CDR2 FNYEAQ come from the germline V gene. This CDR3 is 15 amino acids long. V lost 2 bases, J lost 2 bases, and 13 bases lay in between. CDR3: CASSLNSVGAYEQYF. The DNA for the CDR3 is TGTGCCAGCAGCTTAAATAGTGTGGGAGCCTACGAGCAGTACTTC.

This clonotype was detected only a few times. The rearrangement joins TRBV10-1 to TRBJ2-3; tentative D call: TRBD2 (5 bases). Per the germline V gene, CDR1 is WNHNN and CDR2 is SYGVQD (reference sequence). Trimming shortened V by 2 bases and J by 3 bases, and 12 bases separated the two germline ends. CDR3 length equals 15 residues. CDR3 coding DNA: TGCGCCAGCAGTGAGGGGAGTGCGGCGACAGATACGCAGTATTTT. Protein product: CASSEGSAATDTQYF.

The chain has TRBV29-1 and TRBJ1-2, with 8 bases lining up with TRBD1. Germline V gene lookup returns CDR1 SQVTM and CDR2 ANQGSEA. V trimming: 6 bases; J trimming: 4 bases; junction bases outside the gene matches: 10. This CDR3 has 14 amino acids. The CDR3 spells CSVDIVQGVYGYTF. The CDR3 region has the DNA TGCAGCGTCGACATCGTACAGGGGGTCTATGGCTACACCTTC.

The sample holds a few counts of this clonotype. The chain couples TRBV5-1 to TRBJ2-7, with D perhaps TRBD1 (5 bases). This CDR3 spans 16 amino acids. V was cut by 0 bases and J by 2 bases, with 15 bases left in between. Germline loops: CDR1 SGHRS, CDR2 YFSETQ. The CDR3 here is CASSLAAAKGTYEQYF. CDR3 coding DNA: TGCGCCAGCAGCTTGGCCGCGGCAAAGGGGACCTACGAGCAGTACTTC.

A note on this clonotype: At one boundary the junction diverges from the germline segment, which might be a read error. J is TRBJ1-5 and V is TRBV2; D remains ambiguous. Looked up from germline, CDR1 is SNHLY and CDR2 is FYNNEI. CDR3 length: 16 amino acids. The CDR3: CASSEGGTVTHQPRHF. The CDR3 DNA follows: TGTGCCAGCAGTGAAGGAGGCACGGTAACCCATCAGCCCCGGCATTTT.

J is TRBJ1-2 and V is TRBV27; D may be TRBD1 (6 bases). Trimming shortened V by 5 bases and J by 2 bases, and 12 bases separated the two germline ends. CDR1 and CDR2 (germline): MNHEY, SMNVEV (reference sequence). The CDR3 length is 14 residues. The CDR3: CASSMKGGNYGYTF. The CDR3 DNA reads TGTGCCAGCAGTATGAAAGGGGGGAACTATGGCTACACCTTC.

The V gene is TRBV20-1, the J gene TRBJ2-2; D not certain. CDR1 and CDR2 from the germline V gene are DFQATT and SNEGSKA (reference sequence). V lost 0 bases, J lost 1 base, and 18 bases lay in between. The length of the CDR3 is 18 residues. The CDR3 DNA sequence: TGCAGTGCTAGAGATTTTAGACGCAGGCCGAAGAACACCGGGGAGCTGTTTTTT. Translating gives CSARDFRRRPKNTGELFF.

This clonotype was detected a few times. This chain links TRBV6-4 with TRBJ1-2; D is ambiguous. This CDR3 has 15 residues. CDR1 MRHNA and CDR2 SNTAGT come from the germline V gene. V shed 3 bases and J shed 0 bases, with 11 bases lying between them. The CDR3 reads CASSEGLWSNYGYTF. CDR3 coding DNA: TGTGCCAGCAGTGAAGGACTTTGGTCTAACTATGGCTACACCTTC.

The V and J genes are TRBV7-9 and TRBJ2-7; D not resolved. Trimming shortened V by 8 bases and J by 5 bases, and 25 bases separated the two germline ends. The CDR3 runs 16 residues. CDR1 and CDR2 (germline): SEHNR, FQNEAQ (reference sequence). The CDR3 DNA reads as TGTGCCAGCGCTTATCGTCAAGGTGGATTCGGCGACGAGCAGTACTTC. As protein: CASAYRQGGFGDEQYF.

In its sample, this clonotype was seen once. A junction boundary mismatches the germline segment, possibly from a read error. The chain joins TRBV7-9 to TRBJ2-7; D uncertain. The CDR3 has 13 amino acids. CDR1 and CDR2 from the germline V gene are SEHNR and FQNEAQ (reference sequence). This CDR3 is CASSRAYPYEQCF. The CDR3 coding sequence is TGTGCCAGCAGCCGAGCGTACCCCTACGAGCAGTGCTTC.

This clonotype was seen just once. CDR3 sequence (DNA): TGTGCCAGCAGTGACGCTACGGCCTCGTCGGATACGCAGTATTTT. Its translation: CASSDATASSDTQYF. The V call is TRBV6-4, the J call TRBJ2-3; D ambiguous. The CDR3 is 15 residues long. V was trimmed by 2 bases and J by 6 bases, leaving 15 bases between them. Germline V lookup: CDR1 MRHNA, CDR2 SNTAGT.

Concerning this clonotype: A read error may explain this, as a much larger clone is one base away. This chain links TRBV15 with TRBJ2-3; D unresolved. This CDR3 contains 13 residues. CDR1 is LNHNV and CDR2 is YYDKDF in the germline V gene (reference sequence). The CDR3 loop is CATSVDVTVTQYF. The DNA for the CDR3 is TGTGCCACCAGCGTCGACGTCACAGTTACGCAGTATTTT.

The table lists this clonotype with a few counts. V and J are TRBV7-2 and TRBJ2-6; a possible D gene is TRBD2 (6 bases). This CDR3 region has 14 residues. V lost 9 bases and J lost 0, with 9 bases in between. The germline gives CDR1 SGHTA, CDR2 FQGNSA. The DNA for the CDR3 is TGTGCCAGTGGGACTCGCTCTGGGGCCAACGTCCTGACTTTC. It yields the protein CASGTRSGANVLTF.

Worth noting for this clonotype: Mismatch with germline at one junction end may stem from a read error. This chain links TRBV3-1 with TRBJ1-2; 7 nucleotides agree with TRBD1. The CDR3 covers 12 residues. Germline assignment: CDR1 LGHDT and CDR2 YNNKEL (reference sequence). The CDR3 region is CVSRGVGEGYTF. Written as DNA, the CDR3 is TGTGTCAGCAGGGGGGTCGGGGAGGGCTACACCTTC. Full variable domain (remainder filled in from reference TRBV3-1 and TRBJ1-2): DTAVSQTPKYLVTQMGNDKSIKCEQNLGHDTMYWYKQDSKKFLKIMFSYNNKELIINETVPNRFSPKSPDKAHLNLHINSLELGDSAVYFCVSRGVGEGYTFGSGTRLTVV.

This clonotype turned up a few times. This sequence joins TRBV10-3 and TRBJ1-2, with D possibly matching TRBD1 (5 bases). Germline CDR1 reads ENHRY; CDR2 reads SYGVKD. The V end was cut by 3 bases, the J end by 2 bases, with 7 bases between. The CDR3 has 13 residues. The CDR3 sequence: CAISDGGNYGYTF. For the CDR3, the DNA is TGTGCCATCAGTGACGGGGGGAACTATGGCTACACCTTC.

This chain links TRBV6-1 with TRBJ2-1, with 13 bases that match TRBD2. V lost 6 bases, J lost 10 bases, and 9 bases stayed unmatched. There are 15 residues in the CDR3. Germline CDR1 reads MNHNS; CDR2 reads SASEGT. The CDR3 nucleotides read TGTGCCAGCAGCACCGGGACTAGCGGGACCGTGGAGCAGTTCTTC. Its translation: CASSTGTSGTVEQFF.